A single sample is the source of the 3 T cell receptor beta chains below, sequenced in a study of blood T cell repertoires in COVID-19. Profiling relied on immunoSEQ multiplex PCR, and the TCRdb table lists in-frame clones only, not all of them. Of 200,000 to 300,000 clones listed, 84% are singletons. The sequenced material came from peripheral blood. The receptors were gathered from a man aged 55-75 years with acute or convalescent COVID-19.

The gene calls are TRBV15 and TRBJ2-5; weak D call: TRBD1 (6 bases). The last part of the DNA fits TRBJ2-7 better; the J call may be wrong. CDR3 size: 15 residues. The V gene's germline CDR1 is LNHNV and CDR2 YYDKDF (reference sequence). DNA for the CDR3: TGTGCCACCAGCAGAGAGACAGGTGTGCCCTACGAGCAGTACTTC. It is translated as CATSRETGVPYEQYF.

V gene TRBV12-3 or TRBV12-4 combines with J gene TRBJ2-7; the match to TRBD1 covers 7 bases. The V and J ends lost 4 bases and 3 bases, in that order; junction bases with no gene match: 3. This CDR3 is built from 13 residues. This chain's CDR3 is CASSSPGGYEQYF. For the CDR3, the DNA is TGTGCCAGCAGTTCCCCAGGGGGCTACGAGCAGTACTTC.

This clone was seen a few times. The CDR3 is CAITAGGHNEQFF. As DNA, the CDR3 is TGTGCCATCACAGCGGGAGGTCACAATGAGCAGTTCTTC. This chain joins TRBV10-3 and TRBJ2-1; 9 positions agree with TRBD2. CDR1 is ENHRY, CDR2 SYGVKD, per germline. The CDR3 is 13 amino acids. With V trimmed by 7 bases and J by 5 bases, 3 bases remained unmatched.